What follows is one T cell receptor beta chain and its context. Method: immunoSEQ multiplex PCR; TCRdb's copy keeps in-frame clones and lacks some. Here the sample spans tens of thousands of clones, roughly 95% being singletons. The data originate from a study of technical replicates of blood from a handful of donors. This CDR3 region has 13 residues. Germline CDR1 and CDR2: SGHDT and YYEEEE. Trimming cost V 0 bases and J 4 bases, with 7 bases left between them. The TCR sequence derives from a human donor in good health. Some clones in this sample may be carry-over from other donors' samples. V and J are TRBV5-6 and TRBJ1-1; maybe TRBD1 (5 bases). Sequencing input: PBMCs. The CDR3 coding sequence is TGTGCCAGCAGCTTGGGACAGTTCACTGAAGCTTTCTTT. Its protein is CASSLGQFTEAFF.